Listed below are T cell receptor beta chains from one sample, sequenced in a study of blood T cells in healthy people across ages. MiXCR, applied by TCRdb to the 5' RACE reads, yields one record per CDR3 protein. The sample shows 550,000 to 700,000 distinct CDR3 sequences, roughly 28% of them seen only once. Source material: blood. All receptors come from a woman between 65 and 79 years old in good health. Both conserved end residues are part of each CDR3. D genes are given only for firm matches. Size tells how often a clone was seen (once, few, many) or the class of an expanded clone, and some rows leave it out.

d_call: TRBD2
clone_size: NA
v_call: TRBV11-2
j_call: TRBJ2-1
cdr3_aa: CASSRRTSGGLYNEQFF
cdr3_nt: TGTGCCAGCAGCCGACGGACTAGCGGGGGACTCTACAATGAGCAGTTCTTC

d_call: TRBD2
clone_size: few
v_call: TRBV6-6
j_call: TRBJ2-5
cdr3_aa: CASRRSGARETQYF
cdr3_nt: TGTGCCAGCAGGCGGAGCGGGGCGCGAGAGACCCAGTACTTC

d_call: NA
clone_size: NA
v_call: TRBV15
j_call: TRBJ2-2
cdr3_aa: CATSSIFGAGELFF
cdr3_nt: TGTGCCACCAGCAGCATTTTTGGAGCCGGGGAGCTGTTTTTT

d_call: TRBD2
clone_size: NA
v_call: TRBV20-1
j_call: TRBJ2-1
cdr3_aa: CSVRGGGVAYNEQFF
cdr3_nt: TGCAGTGTTAGAGGCGGGGGGGTCGCCTACAATGAGCAGTTCTTC

d_call: NA
clone_size: NA
v_call: TRBV7-3
j_call: TRBJ2-2
cdr3_aa: CASGGGPGELFF
cdr3_nt: TGTGCCAGCGGGGGGGGGCCCGGGGAGCTGTTTTTT

d_call: NA
clone_size: NA
v_call: TRBV20-1
j_call: TRBJ2-7
cdr3_aa: CSVSNRGHEQYF
cdr3_nt: TGCAGTGTGAGCAACCGGGGGCACGAGCAGTACTTC

d_call: NA
clone_size: NA
v_call: TRBV12-3/TRBV12-4
j_call: TRBJ1-5
cdr3_aa: CASTLRGYQPQHF
cdr3_nt: TGTGCCAGCACCCTGCGGGGGTATCAGCCCCAGCATTTT

d_call: NA
clone_size: NA
v_call: TRBV29-1
j_call: TRBJ2-4
cdr3_aa: CSVEGIVKNIQYF
cdr3_nt: TGCAGCGTTGAGGGGATAGTCAAAAACATTCAGTACTTC

d_call: NA
clone_size: NA
v_call: TRBV7-2
j_call: TRBJ1-5
cdr3_aa: CASSRSGGQNQPQHF
cdr3_nt: TGTGCCAGCAGCCGGTCCGGGGGGCAGAATCAGCCCCAGCATTTT

d_call: NA
clone_size: NA
v_call: TRBV24-1
j_call: TRBJ2-2
cdr3_aa: CATSDWGGLNTGELFF
cdr3_nt: TGTGCCACCAGTGATTGGGGAGGTTTGAACACCGGGGAGCTGTTTTTT

d_call: NA
clone_size: NA
v_call: TRBV3-1
j_call: TRBJ2-7
cdr3_aa: CASSQGPQVKGYEQYF
cdr3_nt: TGTGCCAGCAGCCAAGGCCCTCAGGTGAAGGGCTACGAGCAGTACTTC

d_call: TRBD1
clone_size: NA
v_call: TRBV25-1
j_call: TRBJ2-7
cdr3_aa: CASSELGGQDSYEQYF
cdr3_nt: TGTGCCAGCAGTGAATTGGGGGGACAGGATTCCTACGAGCAGTACTTC

d_call: TRBD2
clone_size: once
v_call: TRBV20-1
j_call: TRBJ2-1
cdr3_aa: CSASQRGNNEQFF
cdr3_nt: TGCAGTGCTAGTCAGCGGGGGAACAATGAGCAGTTCTTC

d_call: NA
clone_size: few
v_call: TRBV20-1
j_call: TRBJ2-1
cdr3_aa: CSARQAGEQFF
cdr3_nt: TGCAGTGCTAGACAGGCAGGGGAGCAGTTCTTC

d_call: TRBD2
clone_size: few
v_call: TRBV28
j_call: TRBJ2-5
cdr3_aa: CASSIGTSGPQETQYF
cdr3_nt: TGTGCCAGCAGTATTGGGACTAGCGGGCCCCAAGAGACCCAGTACTTC

d_call: NA
clone_size: NA
v_call: TRBV14
j_call: TRBJ2-7
cdr3_aa: CASSQEHLGTEQYF
cdr3_nt: TGTGCCAGCAGCCAAGAGCATCTTGGTACCGAGCAGTACTTC

d_call: NA
clone_size: NA
v_call: TRBV18
j_call: TRBJ2-1
cdr3_aa: CASSPRGTYNEQFF
cdr3_nt: TGTGCCAGCTCACCAAGAGGCACGTACAATGAGCAGTTCTTC

d_call: NA
clone_size: NA
v_call: TRBV11-3
j_call: TRBJ2-3
cdr3_aa: CASSLDSASLTDTQYF
cdr3_nt: TGTGCCAGCAGCTTAGATTCCGCCTCCCTCACAGATACGCAGTATTTT

d_call: TRBD2
clone_size: NA
v_call: TRBV3-1
j_call: TRBJ2-5
cdr3_aa: CASSRGTSGGYQETQYF
cdr3_nt: TGTGCCAGCAGCCGTGGGACTAGCGGGGGATACCAAGAGACCCAGTACTTC

d_call: TRBD2
clone_size: NA
v_call: TRBV5-1
j_call: TRBJ2-1
cdr3_aa: CASSYLGTSGYDEQFF
cdr3_nt: TGCGCCAGCAGCTACTTAGGGACTAGCGGTTACGATGAGCAGTTCTTC

d_call: TRBD2
clone_size: NA
v_call: TRBV7-2
j_call: TRBJ2-3
cdr3_aa: CASSRSTSGGTDTQYF
cdr3_nt: TGTGCCAGCAGCCGATCGACTAGCGGGGGTACAGATACGCAGTATTTT

d_call: TRBD1
clone_size: NA
v_call: TRBV6-2/TRBV6-3
j_call: TRBJ2-4
cdr3_aa: CASSRQGEGNIQYF
cdr3_nt: TGTGCCAGCAGCCGACAGGGGGAGGGGAACATTCAGTACTTC

d_call: TRBD2
clone_size: NA
v_call: TRBV9
j_call: TRBJ2-3
cdr3_aa: CASSVDPAGRTDTQYF
cdr3_nt: TGTGCCAGCAGCGTAGATCCAGCGGGGAGGACAGATACGCAGTATTTT

d_call: TRBD1
clone_size: NA
v_call: TRBV20-1
j_call: TRBJ1-1
cdr3_aa: CSGTGGDYTEAFF
cdr3_nt: TGCAGCGGGACAGGGGGCGACTACACTGAAGCTTTCTTT

d_call: NA
clone_size: NA
v_call: TRBV7-2
j_call: TRBJ2-5
cdr3_aa: CASSLNTFVRTSGDQYF
cdr3_nt: TGTGCCAGCAGCTTAAATACTTTCGTGCGGACCTCGGGGGACCAGTACTTC

d_call: NA
clone_size: NA
v_call: TRBV7-2
j_call: TRBJ2-5
cdr3_aa: CASSLLGLAGSTQYF
cdr3_nt: TGTGCCAGCAGCTTATTAGGCCTGGCGGGATCGACCCAGTACTTC

d_call: TRBD1
clone_size: few
v_call: TRBV3-1
j_call: TRBJ2-5
cdr3_aa: CASSLPQGGQETQYF
cdr3_nt: TGTGCCAGCAGCCTCCCACAGGGGGGCCAAGAGACCCAGTACTTC

d_call: NA
clone_size: few
v_call: TRBV6-5
j_call: TRBJ2-6
cdr3_aa: CASSHSPSSGANVLTF
cdr3_nt: TGTGCCAGCAGTCACTCCCCGAGCTCTGGGGCCAACGTCCTGACTTTC

d_call: NA
clone_size: few
v_call: TRBV12-3/TRBV12-4
j_call: TRBJ1-3
cdr3_aa: CASSLNYRSGNTIYF
cdr3_nt: TGTGCCAGCAGTTTAAACTACCGCTCTGGAAACACCATATATTTT